These 8 T cell receptor beta chains originate from one sample sequenced in a study of T cell responses to AZD1222 COVID-19 vaccine. TCRdb's table, derived via immunoSEQ multiplex PCR, lists solely in-frame clones and lacks some. In the table there are 130,000 to 150,000 clones, roughly 90% of which are singletons. The sample consisted of peripheral blood, taken on day 0 of AZD1222 vaccination. The receptors derive from an adult in good health.

The rearrangement uses TRBV27 and TRBJ2-7, with 7 bases aligning to TRBD2. The J segment lost 3 bases and the V segment lost 0 bases, leaving 11 bases of the junction unmatched. CDR1 MNHEY and CDR2 SMNVEV come from the germline V gene (reference sequence). This CDR3 contains 17 residues. The CDR3 DNA reads as TGTGCCAGCAGTTTATCCGCGGGAGTCAGGGTGGGCTACGAGCAGTACTTC. Translating it yields CASSLSAGVRVGYEQYF.

V is TRBV19 and J is TRBJ1-1; 8 nucleotides agree with TRBD1. The CDR3 extends over 15 amino acids. Germline V lookup: CDR1 LNHDA, CDR2 SQIVND (reference sequence). V shed 2 bases and J 7 bases; nucleotides not matched to a gene: 9. CDR3 protein: CASSILIGQGGEAFF. In nucleotides, the CDR3 is TGTGCCAGTAGTATACTTATAGGACAGGGAGGTGAAGCTTTCTTT.

The J gene is TRBJ2-1, the V gene TRBV18; perhaps TRBD1 as D (5 bases). The V and J ends lost 3 bases and 7 bases respectively, with 13 bases between them. This CDR3 contains 14 residues. CDR1 is KGHSH, CDR2 LQKENI, per germline. In DNA, the CDR3 is TGTGCCAGCTCACCGGAAACAGGAGCGAATGAGCAGTTCTTC. Translated, it gives CASSPETGANEQFF.

The chain couples TRBV10-3 to TRBJ2-1; TRBD1 matches 10 bases. The CDR3 runs 18 residues. The J segment lost 6 bases and the V segment lost 0 bases, leaving 11 bases of the junction unmatched. CDR1 and CDR2 from the germline V gene are ENHRY and SYGVKD. The CDR3 DNA sequence: TGTGCCATCAGTGAGTCGAGGACAGGGGGTTCCCGCGTCAATGAGCAGTTCTTC. Translating gives CAISESRTGGSRVNEQFF.

The chain combines TRBV5-6 with TRBJ2-2; TRBD1 aligns across 11 bases. V lost 3 bases to trimming and J lost 4 bases; unmatched junction nucleotides: 2. CDR1 is SGHDT, CDR2 YYEEEE, per germline. This CDR3 region has 15 residues. The CDR3 sequence is CASSWGQGGTGELFF. CDR3 DNA: TGTGCCAGCAGCTGGGGACAGGGGGGCACCGGGGAGCTGTTTTTT. The variable domain in full, with the rest retrieved from reference TRBV5-6 and TRBJ2-2, is DAGVTQSPTHLIKTRGQQVTLRCSPKSGHDTVSWYQQALGQGPQFIFQYYEEEERQRGNFPDRFSGHQFPNYSSELNVNALLLGDSALYLCASSWGQGGTGELFFGEGSRLTVL.

The chain joins TRBV7-9 to TRBJ1-4; 7 nucleotides align to TRBD1. The length of the CDR3 is 16 residues. Per germline, CDR1 SEHNR and CDR2 FQNEAQ (reference sequence). Trimming at V came to 5 bases and at J to 7 bases, leaving 13 bases not matched to a gene. This CDR3 reads CASSRGQASRGEKLFF. CDR3 coding DNA: TGTGCCAGCAGCCGTGGACAGGCATCTAGGGGTGAAAAACTGTTTTTT.

The chain carries TRBV19 and TRBJ2-7; 8 bases match TRBD1. Germline V gene data show CDR1 as LNHDA and CDR2 as SQIVND (reference sequence). V lost 6 bases, J lost 1 base, and 5 bases stayed unmatched. This CDR3 has 14 amino acids. The chain's CDR3 is CASRTTGGSYEQYF. The CDR3 DNA sequence: TGTGCCAGTAGGACCACAGGGGGGTCCTACGAGCAGTACTTC.

The V call is TRBV27, the J call TRBJ2-7; D unclear. The end of the DNA is better explained by TRBJ2-5, so the J call may be wrong. The CDR3 loop spans 11 amino acids. Looked up from germline, CDR1 is MNHEY and CDR2 is SMNVEV (reference sequence). DNA for the CDR3: TGTGCCAGCAGTTCCGCCGGGACCCAGTACTTC. The encoded protein is CASSSAGTQYF.